The rows below give T cell receptor beta chains drawn from one sample of a study of early T cells in non-severe SARS-CoV-2 infection. TCRdb fed the 5' RACE reads into MiXCR, producing one record per CDR3 protein. The table records some 64,000 distinct CDR3 sequences, around 13% of them present only once. Sequenced material: whole blood. The source is an adult who was a healthcare worker with PCR-confirmed SARS-CoV-2 infection or an uninfected control (not recorded which). CDR3s include the opening cysteine and the closing phenylalanine or tryptophan. The D gene is left open where the match is weak. Clone size appears in some rows only: once, few, many, or a class for an expanded clone.

abundance	d_gene	v_gene	j_gene	CDR3aa	CDR3nt
-	TRBD2	TRBV29-1	TRBJ2-1	CSVANGGSNEQFF	TGCAGCGTTGCTAACGGCGGGAGCAATGAGCAGTTCTTC
many	-	TRBV11-2	TRBJ1-1	CASSVYRARRTEAFF	TGTGCCAGCAGCGTATACAGGGCCCGCAGGACTGAAGCTTTCTTT
few	-	TRBV6-6	TRBJ2-7	CASSFLPPYEQYF	TGTGCCAGCAGTTTCCTCCCACCTTACGAGCAGTACTTC
-	TRBD2	TRBV7-3	TRBJ2-3	CASSLASGRADTQYF	TGTGCCAGCAGCTTGGCTAGCGGGAGAGCAGATACGCAGTATTTT
many	-	TRBV4-3	TRBJ1-2	CASSQDRGIYGYTF	TGCGCCAGCAGCCAAGATCGGGGTATCTATGGCTACACCTTC
-	-	TRBV27	TRBJ1-1	CASSLSGGLAEAFF	TGTGCCAGCAGTTTATCTGGGGGGCTCGCTGAAGCTTTCTTT
few	TRBD2	TRBV11-2	TRBJ2-2	CASSQGLADTGELFF	TGTGCCAGCAGCCAAGGACTAGCGGACACCGGGGAGCTGTTTTTT
-	TRBD1	TRBV7-2	TRBJ1-2	CASSLDGTGGGKGGYTF	TGTGCCAGCAGCTTAGACGGGACAGGGGGCGGGAAAGGAGGCTACACCTTC
-	-	TRBV5-1	TRBJ1-1	CASSSSVNTEAFF	TGCGCCAGCAGCTCCAGTGTGAACACTGAAGCTTTCTTT
-	-	TRBV20-1	TRBJ2-7	CSARDSMAGGHEQYF	TGCAGTGCTAGAGATTCCATGGCTGGGGGTCACGAGCAGTACTTC
-	-	TRBV5-4	TRBJ2-1	CASSLVGPKGNEQFF	TGTGCCAGCAGCTTGGTAGGACCTAAGGGCAATGAGCAGTTCTTC
-	-	TRBV9	TRBJ2-5	CASSVASPGGRGVQETQYF	TGTGCCAGCAGCGTAGCATCACCGGGTGGTCGCGGGGTCCAAGAGACCCAGTACTTC
-	TRBD1	TRBV29-1	TRBJ1-5	CSVGDRGNQPQHF	TGCAGCGTTGGGGACAGGGGCAATCAGCCCCAGCATTTT
many	-	TRBV5-6	TRBJ2-7	CASSLDREQYF	TGTGCCAGCAGCTTGGACCGCGAGCAGTACTTC
-	-	TRBV28	TRBJ1-2	CASSLYPLGRGYTF	TGTGCCAGCAGTTTATACCCCCTCGGGCGCGGCTACACCTTC
few	-	TRBV29-1	TRBJ2-2	CSVQRDTGELFF	TGCAGCGTTCAGAGAGACACCGGGGAGCTGTTTTTT
few	-	TRBV6-1	TRBJ2-7	CASSEISGVGQRWEQYF	TGTGCCAGCAGTGAAATAAGTGGGGTAGGACAGCGGTGGGAGCAGTACTTC
few	TRBD1	TRBV29-1	TRBJ1-5	CSVDSLDTTGRGPPRRQPQHF	TGCAGCGTTGACAGTCTCGATACAACGGGCAGGGGGCCTCCAAGAAGGCAGCCCCAGCATTTT
few	-	TRBV2	TRBJ2-1	CASSDEYMGQFF	TGTGCCAGCAGTGACGAGTATATGGGGCAGTTCTTC
many	-	TRBV29-1	TRBJ1-5	CSVGRDPERGNQPQHF	TGCAGCGTGGGCCGGGACCCGGAAAGAGGCAATCAGCCCCAGCATTTT
-	-	TRBV19	TRBJ2-3	CASRKDGTLSTDTQYF	TGTGCCAGTAGGAAGGATGGGACCCTAAGCACAGATACGCAGTATTTT
many	-	TRBV4-1	TRBJ2-2	CASSQDSVWVSTGELFF	TGCGCCAGCAGCCAAGATTCGGTCTGGGTGTCCACCGGGGAGCTGTTTTTT
few	-	TRBV11-1	TRBJ2-1	CASSLGSAVANEQFF	TGTGCCAGCAGCTTAGGATCGGCCGTGGCCAATGAGCAGTTCTTC
-	TRBD1	TRBV20-1	TRBJ1-1	CSARIDRANTEAFF	TGCAGTGCTAGGATAGACAGGGCGAACACTGAAGCTTTCTTT
few	TRBD1	TRBV28	TRBJ1-6	CASSLYQGDSPLHF	TGTGCCAGCAGTTTGTACCAGGGGGATTCACCCCTCCACTTT
many	TRBD2	TRBV2	TRBJ2-1	CASSPSGSSYNEQFF	TGTGCCAGCAGTCCTAGCGGGAGCTCCTACAATGAGCAGTTCTTC
few	TRBD1	TRBV3-1	TRBJ2-7	CASSLQGARYEQYF	TGTGCCAGCAGTCTACAGGGGGCGCGGTACGAGCAGTACTTC
few	TRBD1	TRBV3-1	TRBJ1-2	CASSHATTTGALGYTF	TGTGCCAGCAGCCATGCTACTACGACAGGGGCCCTGGGCTACACCTTC
many	TRBD1	TRBV28	TRBJ1-6	CASSLTTGGLSPLHF	TGTGCCAGCAGTTTAACGACAGGGGGCCTTTCACCCCTCCACTTT
many	-	TRBV7-9	TRBJ1-1	CASSFSTEAFF	TGTGCCAGCAGCTTCAGCACTGAAGCTTTCTTT
-	-	TRBV5-4	TRBJ2-7	CASSTPDLPYEQYF	TGTGCCAGCAGCACCCCAGACCTTCCCTACGAGCAGTACTTC
many	-	TRBV5-4	TRBJ2-1	CASSLGGGSYNEQFF	TGTGCCAGCAGCTTGGGGGGAGGATCCTACAATGAGCAGTTCTTC
-	-	TRBV7-2	TRBJ2-5	CASSLGAGRIQETQYF	TGTGCCAGCAGCTTAGGTGCGGGCCGAATCCAAGAGACCCAGTACTTC
many	TRBD1	TRBV18	TRBJ1-3	CASSSDRGPENTIYF	TGTGCCAGCTCATCGGACAGGGGGCCAGAAAACACCATATATTTT
few	TRBD2	TRBV5-4	TRBJ2-1	CASGPRVAGGVKQFF	TGTGCCAGCGGCCCCAGGGTAGCGGGAGGTGTTAAGCAGTTCTTC
-	TRBD2	TRBV20-1	TRBJ2-7	CSATGLAGAPREQYF	TGCAGTGCCACGGGACTAGCGGGAGCGCCGAGGGAGCAGTACTTC
-	TRBD1	TRBV5-1	TRBJ1-2	CASSLEGGRLLGYTF	TGCGCCAGCAGCTTGGAAGGGGGCAGGCTTCTCGGCTACACCTTC
-	-	TRBV20-1	TRBJ2-1	CSAPVSSEQFF	TGCAGTGCCCCTGTTTCGAGTGAGCAGTTCTTC
-	TRBD1	TRBV4-1	TRBJ1-2	CASSQAAGQPYGYTF	TGCGCCAGCAGCCAAGCCGCGGGACAGCCCTATGGCTACACCTTC
few	-	TRBV5-4	TRBJ2-2	CASSLDPSTGELFF	TGTGCCAGCAGCTTGGACCCTAGCACCGGGGAGCTGTTTTTT
few	TRBD1	TRBV10-3	TRBJ1-1	CASQDRENTEAFF	TGTGCCAGCCAGGACAGGGAGAACACTGAAGCTTTCTTT
many	-	TRBV2	TRBJ1-2	CASSEARDAGTRRGYTF	TGTGCCAGCAGTGAAGCGCGGGACGCCGGAACCCGACGGGGCTACACCTTC
few	TRBD1	TRBV12-5	TRBJ2-3	CASGLDRATDTQYF	TGTGCTAGTGGATTGGACAGGGCCACGGATACGCAGTATTTT
few	-	TRBV12-3/TRBV12-4	TRBJ1-2	CASSLTGSNYGYTF	TGTGCCAGCAGTTTAACAGGGTCCAACTATGGCTACACCTTC
-	-	TRBV7-6	TRBJ2-1	CASSLRSGSSYNEQFF	TGTGCCAGCAGCTTACGGTCGGGCAGCTCCTACAATGAGCAGTTCTTC
few	-	TRBV14	TRBJ1-4	CASSQDLGANEKLFF	TGTGCCAGCAGCCAAGATTTGGGTGCTAATGAAAAACTGTTTTTT
-	-	TRBV7-7	TRBJ2-2	CASSLADNSGELFF	TGTGCTAGCAGCTTAGCGGACAATTCGGGGGAGCTGTTTTTT
-	TRBD2	TRBV4-1	TRBJ2-2	CASSQEGLAGTANTGELFF	TGCGCCAGCAGCCAAGAGGGACTAGCGGGTACCGCGAACACCGGGGAGCTGTTTTTT
-	-	TRBV9	TRBJ2-2	CASSKSNTGELFF	TGTGCCAGCAGCAAAAGCAACACCGGGGAGCTGTTTTTT
few	-	TRBV7-9	TRBJ1-6	CASRLDLINSPLHF	TGTGCCAGCAGGTTGGACCTGATTAATTCACCCCTCCACTTT
-	-	TRBV6-1	TRBJ2-1	CASSEKRLGYNEQFF	TGTGCCAGCAGTGAAAAGAGACTAGGGTACAATGAGCAGTTCTTC
few	TRBD2	TRBV13	TRBJ2-1	CASSSRTSGRAYEQFF	TGTGCCAGCAGCTCCCGGACTAGCGGGAGGGCATATGAGCAGTTCTTC
many	-	TRBV28	TRBJ1-3	CASSPRSTGNTIYF	TGTGCCAGCAGTCCGCGTTCGACTGGAAACACCATATATTTT